The clone carrying this T cell receptor beta chain has a handful of counts. V shed 4 bases and J 1 base; nucleotides not matched to a gene: 3. From germline, CDR1 is SQVTM and CDR2 ANQGSEA. CDR3 length: 13 amino acids. These data come from a study of T cells in Graves' hyperthyroidism and ophthalmopathy. Using RNA transcripts as the source, TCR beta CDR3 regions were amplified. TCR CDR3 regions were first amplified by RT-PCR with HTBI primers. In TCRdb, the multiplex PCR reads were re-called with MiXCR into one record per CDR3 protein. The sample comprises some 600,000 distinct CDR3 sequences, over 11% of which are singletons, and around 5.4% rests with the top ten.

The sequencing sample was made of blood. J is TRBJ1-1 and V is TRBV29-1, with 7 bases identical to TRBD1. This clonotype was obtained from a woman aged 30 to 39 with Graves' hyperthyroidism that later progressed to Graves' ophthalmopathy. The CDR3 is CSVVKGANTEAFF. DNA of the CDR3: TGCAGCGTTGTAAAGGGGGCGAACACTGAAGCTTTCTTT. The full variable domain, completed using reference TRBV29-1 and TRBJ1-1, is SAVISQKPSRDICQRGTSLTIQCQVDSQVTMMFWYRQQPGQSLTLIATANQGSEATYESGFVIDKFPISRPNLTFSTLTVSNMSPEDSSIYLCSVVKGANTEAFFGQGTRLTVV.